Presented here are 27 T cell receptor beta chains from one specimen sequenced in a study of T cells in Graves' hyperthyroidism and ophthalmopathy (dated by TCRdb to about 2019). Libraries were built with multiplex PCR. The sequencer was an Illumina HiSeq 2000. Amplification of TCR beta CDR3 regions was carried out from RNA transcripts. A first-round RT-PCR of the TCR CDR3 used the HTBI primer set with the Qiagen OneStep RT-PCR kit. In-frame beta chains were kept once TCRdb had trimmed the public reads at Q25 with fastp and called clones with MiXCR. Every distinct CDR3 protein forms one entry, paired with its most common genes and DNA. The table for this sample lists 400,000 or so distinct CDR3 sequences; about an eighth of them were counted only once. The top ten hold under 30% of the sample. Sequencing was done on a sample of blood. These receptor sequences come from a man between 50 and 59 years old with Graves' ophthalmopathy.

V gene TRBV20-1 combines with J gene TRBJ2-3; tentatively, D is TRBD1 or TRBD2 (6 bases each). V dropped 2 bases and J dropped 2 bases, with 11 bases sitting between them. The CDR3 is 14 residues long. Germline V gives CDR1 DFQATT, CDR2 SNEGSKA (reference sequence). The CDR3 protein is CSARQWGATDTQYF. CDR3 coding DNA: TGCAGTGCTAGACAGTGGGGGGCCACAGATACGCAGTATTTT.

This clonotype has ten or more counts. This rearrangement joins TRBV9 to TRBJ1-1; no clear D. The V end was cut by 0 bases, the J end by 5 bases, with 17 bases between. Looked up from germline, CDR1 is SGDLS and CDR2 is YYNGEE. The CDR3 length is 16 residues. CDR3 in DNA: TGTGCCAGCAGCGTAGCGGGTGATGGAGGGTTGACTGAAGCTTTCTTT. It codes for CASSVAGDGGLTEAFF.

The chain has TRBV6-1 and TRBJ1-5; 7 nucleotides match TRBD1. V shed 7 bases, J shed 7 bases, and the junction held 7 bases outside the gene matches. The CDR3 has 13 residues. Germline assignment: CDR1 MNHNS and CDR2 SASEGT. The CDR3 here is CASTITGDQPQHF. The CDR3, as DNA: TGTGCCAGCACTATTACAGGGGACCAGCCCCAGCATTTT.

This clonotype showed up many times. As DNA, the CDR3 is TGCGCCAGCAGCCAAGCAATTGACAGGGGAACTGAAGCTTTCTTT. Protein: CASSQAIDRGTEAFF. This chain links TRBV4-1 with TRBJ1-1, with TRBD1 matching over 8 bases. Looked up from germline, CDR1 is MGHRA and CDR2 is YSYEKL. V shed 1 base, J shed 5 bases, and the junction held 6 bases outside the gene matches. The CDR3 extends over 15 amino acids.

This clonotype was counted at least ten times. This chain joins TRBV18 and TRBJ2-7; D gene uncertain. The CDR3 consists of 13 residues. V was pared by 3 bases and J by 6 bases, with 12 bases between. Germline V gene data show CDR1 as KGHSH and CDR2 as LQKENI. The DNA for the CDR3 is TGTGCCAGCTCACCGGTGTCCCAGTTCGAGCAGTACTTC. Translated: CASSPVSQFEQYF.

This clonotype showed up just a few times. This rearrangement joins TRBV5-6 to TRBJ1-3; D remains ambiguous. The CDR3 is 14 amino acids. Deletions cut 5 bases from V and 1 base from J, with 10 bases between. CDR1 and CDR2 from the germline V gene are SGHDT and YYEEEE. CDR3 sequence: CASSRRESGNTIYF. CDR3 DNA sequence: TGTGCCAGCAGTCGGCGGGAGTCTGGAAACACCATATATTTT. Variable domain in full (rest from reference TRBV5-6 and TRBJ1-3): DAGVTQSPTHLIKTRGQQVTLRCSPKSGHDTVSWYQQALGQGPQFIFQYYEEEERQRGNFPDRFSGHQFPNYSSELNVNALLLGDSALYLCASSRRESGNTIYFGEGSWLTVV.

At least ten counts were recorded for this clonotype. The genes are TRBV18 and TRBJ1-5; D uncertain. Trimming took 6 bases from V and 1 from J, leaving 16 bases between them. This CDR3 is built from 16 residues. CDR1 and CDR2 (germline): KGHSH, LQKENI. CDR3 sequence (DNA): TGTGCCAGCTCCCCCTCTCCGGGCGTCAGCAATCAGCCCCAGCATTTT. This codes for CASSPSPGVSNQPQHF.

Worth noting for this clonotype: A much larger clone is a single base away; this may be a read error. V is TRBV3-1 and J is TRBJ1-1, with D perhaps TRBD1 (6 bases). The germline V gene encodes CDR1 LGHDT and CDR2 YNNKEL (reference sequence). The V end lost 4 bases, the J end lost 0 bases, and 12 bases lay between the germline ends. The CDR3 loop spans 15 amino acids. CDR3 in DNA: TGTGCCAGCAGCCCCAGGGGATCCATGAACACTGAAGCTTTCTTT. Translating gives CASSPRGSMNTEAFF.

This clonotype appeared a few times. V gene TRBV19 combines with J gene TRBJ2-6; no clear D gene. This CDR3 spans 13 amino acids. V dropped 10 bases and J dropped 3 bases, with 10 bases sitting between them. CDR1 and CDR2 (germline): LNHDA, SQIVND (reference sequence). The CDR3 region has the DNA TGTGCCAATAAGTCAGGTGGGGCCAACGTCCTGACTTTC. It translates to CANKSGGANVLTF.

The chain couples TRBV2 to TRBJ2-2, with 7 bases fitting TRBD2. The ends lost 2 bases at V and 4 bases at J; junction bases unmatched: 4. Germline V gene sequence: CDR1 SNHLY, CDR2 FYNNEI. The CDR3 sequence is 15 residues long. Here the CDR3 reads CASSERWTSTGELFF. In DNA form, the CDR3 reads TGTGCCAGCAGTGAAAGGTGGACTAGCACCGGGGAGCTGTTTTTT.

The rearrangement joins TRBV4-1 to TRBJ2-3, with D tentatively TRBD2 (5 bases). Germline assignment: CDR1 MGHRA and CDR2 YSYEKL. The V and J ends lost 4 bases and 1 base respectively, with 18 bases between them. This CDR3 is built from 17 residues. The CDR3 region is CASSPTPLGSGTDTQYF. The CDR3 region has the DNA TGCGCCAGCAGCCCCACACCACTAGGGTCTGGCACAGATACGCAGTATTTT.

This clonotype occurred a few times. J is TRBJ2-5 and V is TRBV19, with 10 bases that match TRBD2. The CDR3 has 15 residues. Germline lookup yields CDR1 LNHDA and CDR2 SQIVND (reference sequence). V lost 1 base, J lost 5 bases, and 4 bases stayed unmatched. The CDR3 sequence: CASSIVASGSETQYF. CDR3 nucleotides: TGTGCCAGTAGTATAGTCGCTAGCGGGAGTGAGACCCAGTACTTC.

This clonotype was recorded once. The chain carries TRBV12-3 or TRBV12-4 and TRBJ2-2; D remains unclear. There are 15 residues in the CDR3. V was pared by 5 bases and J by 5 bases, with 15 bases between. The CDR3 spells CASSPPRSRTGELFF. CDR3 sequence (DNA): TGTGCCAGCAGTCCTCCCCGGTCGCGAACCGGGGAGCTGTTTTTT.

This clonotype appeared many times. The rearrangement uses TRBV5-1 and TRBJ2-3; TRBD1 matches 7 bases. CDR1 is SGHRS and CDR2 is YFSETQ in the germline V gene. V lost 4 bases and J lost 6; bases outside the gene matches: 11. The length of the CDR3 is 15 residues. CDR3 residues: CASSNPTGVDDTQYF. In nucleotides, the CDR3 is TGCGCCAGCAGCAACCCCACAGGGGTCGATGATACGCAGTATTTT.

The V gene is TRBV27, the J gene TRBJ1-6, with D hard to call. Looked up from germline, CDR1 is MNHEY and CDR2 is SMNVEV (reference sequence). The CDR3 totals 15 residues. V lost 4 bases, J lost 3 bases, and 10 bases lay in between. The CDR3 loop reads CASSSGIDYNSPLHF. The CDR3 region has the DNA TGTGCCAGCAGTTCGGGGATTGACTATAATTCACCCCTCCACTTT.

This clonotype was observed at least ten times. The chain employs TRBV20-1 and TRBJ1-1; 8 bases match TRBD1. This CDR3 region has 16 residues. The germline gives CDR1 DFQATT, CDR2 SNEGSKA (reference sequence). Trimming at V came to 2 bases and at J to 5 bases, leaving 13 bases not matched to a gene. CDR3: CSARFYTGTGGTEAFF. CDR3 DNA: TGCAGTGCTAGATTCTACACCGGGACAGGAGGAACTGAAGCTTTCTTT.

This clonotype was seen more than once but under ten times. The chain carries TRBV19 and TRBJ2-4; 8 bases agree with TRBD1. Per germline, CDR1 LNHDA and CDR2 SQIVND (reference sequence). Losses at the gene ends were 4 bases for V and 8 bases for J; bases not matched to a gene: 4. CDR3 size: 13 residues. CDR3 nucleotide sequence: TGTGCCAGTAGTACCGGACAGGGAGACATTCAGTACTTC. It codes for CASSTGQGDIQYF.

This clonotype showed up just once. The V call is TRBV25-1, the J call TRBJ1-2; D is possibly TRBD1 (6 bases). Germline V gene data show CDR1 as MGHDK and CDR2 as SYGVNS. Trimming shortened V by 2 bases and J by 6 bases, and 7 bases separated the two germline ends. The length of the CDR3 is 12 residues. CDR3 residues: CASSETGHGYTF. DNA for the CDR3: TGTGCCAGCAGTGAAACAGGGCATGGCTACACCTTC.

This clonotype was counted at least ten times. It is likely a read error, because the conserved phenylalanine at the end of the CDR3 is missing. As DNA, the CDR3 is TGCGCCAGCAGCTCCCCCCACGACACCGGGGAGCTGTTTGTT. It specifies CASSSPHDTGELFV. The V and J genes are TRBV5-1 and TRBJ2-2; D not certain. There are 14 residues in the CDR3. Trimming took 3 bases from V and 3 from J, leaving 9 bases between them. In germline, CDR1 is SGHRS, CDR2 YFSETQ.

This clonotype has a handful of counts. The V and J genes are TRBV5-1 and TRBJ2-2; 11 bases map to TRBD2. The CDR3 covers 17 residues. V lost 6 bases and J lost 2; bases outside the gene matches: 9. CDR1 and CDR2 (germline): SGHRS, YFSETQ. This CDR3 is CASKKLAGVKNTGELFF. CDR3 nucleotides: TGCGCCAGCAAGAAACTAGCGGGAGTTAAAAACACCGGGGAGCTGTTTTTT. Full variable domain (outside the CDR3, taken from reference TRBV5-1 and TRBJ2-2): KAGVTQTPRYLIKTRGQQVTLSCSPISGHRSVSWYQQTPGQGLQFLFEYFSETQRNKGNFPGRFSGRQFSNSRSEMNVSTLELGDSALYLCASKKLAGVKNTGELFFGEGSRLTVL.

The chain uses TRBV3-1 and TRBJ1-1; unclear D gene. Germline V lookup: CDR1 LGHDT, CDR2 YNNKEL (reference sequence). The CDR3 loop spans 14 amino acids. V was shortened by 6 bases and J by 0 bases, with 11 bases between the two germline ends. This CDR3 is CASRKGRMNTEAFF. The CDR3 DNA reads as TGTGCCAGCAGAAAGGGAAGGATGAACACTGAAGCTTTCTTT.

CDR3 bases: TGTGCCAGTGCATCTAGCGGGGCGAACACCGGGGAGCTGTTTTTT. Amino acid sequence: CASASSGANTGELFF. The rearrangement joins TRBV19 to TRBJ2-2, with 9 bases identical to TRBD2. Germline V gene sequence: CDR1 LNHDA, CDR2 SQIVND (reference sequence). Trimming at V came to 8 bases and at J to 0 bases, leaving 4 bases not matched to a gene. This CDR3 is 15 amino acids long.

As concerns this clonotype: The germline gene is not matched at one end of the junction; a read error may be the cause. The V and J genes are TRBV15 and TRBJ1-5, with D maybe TRBD1 (6 bases). The CDR3 is 16 amino acids. The germline CDR1 and CDR2 sequences are LNHNV and YYDKDF (reference sequence). DNA for the CDR3: TGTGCCACCAGCAGAGATTGGGGGGGCGAGGGTCAGCCCCAGCACTTT. This sequence encodes CATSRDWGGEGQPQHF.

Comments on this clonotype: This may arise from a read error, as a much more abundant clone is one base away. The conserved phenylalanine or tryptophan normally closing the CDR3 is absent here, so this likely arose from a read error. This chain connects TRBV28 to TRBJ2-7; 9 bases are shared with TRBD2. The germline V gene has CDR1 MDHEN and CDR2 SYDVKM. This CDR3 region has 14 residues. Trimming cost V 3 bases and J 3 bases; bases outside gene matches: 3. The CDR3 region is CASSFSGSGYEQYL. The DNA for the CDR3 is TGTGCCAGCAGTTTTAGCGGGAGTGGCTACGAGCAGTACCTC.

This chain links TRBV9 with TRBJ2-5; 11 positions match TRBD2. The CDR3 is 17 amino acids. The ends lost 4 bases at V and 4 bases at J; junction bases unmatched: 12. Per the germline V gene, CDR1 is SGDLS and CDR2 is YYNGEE. CDR3 region: CASSTQTSGKNVETQYF. The CDR3, as DNA: TGTGCCAGCAGCACCCAGACTAGCGGGAAAAACGTAGAGACCCAGTACTTC.

The table lists this clonotype with many counts. The CDR3 reads CASSQYYEQYF. CDR3 nucleotide sequence: TGTGCCAGCAGCCAATACTACGAGCAGTACTTC. This chain connects TRBV3-1 to TRBJ2-7; no firm D call. The V end lost 2 bases, the J end lost 3 bases, and 2 bases lay between the germline ends. The V gene's germline CDR1 is LGHDT and CDR2 YNNKEL (reference sequence). There are 11 residues in the CDR3.

This clonotype came up many times. The V gene is TRBV20-1, the J gene TRBJ1-6, with D unresolved. Trimming shortened V by 4 bases and J by 10 bases, and 5 bases separated the two germline ends. The CDR3 length is 10 residues. The germline V gene has CDR1 DFQATT and CDR2 SNEGSKA (reference sequence). As DNA, the CDR3 is TGCAGTGCTACAAGATCACCCCTCCACTTT. Translating it yields CSATRSPLHF.